This T cell receptor beta chain comes out of a study of control samples from healthy donors and cancer patients. This clone was observed a handful of times. Germline V gene lookup returns CDR1 KGHSH and CDR2 LQKENI. The CDR3 loop spans 11 amino acids. V gave up 2 bases and J gave up 9 bases, with 8 bases separating them. The repertoire was sequenced with immunoSEQ multiplex PCR; TCRdb's copy has only in-frame clones and lacks some. The table records about 160,000 clones, approximately 90% of them present only once. V and J are TRBV18 and TRBJ2-7; D is undetermined. The TCR originated in a man aged 25-45 years in good health. The sample taken for sequencing was blood. The CDR3 region has the DNA TGTGCCAGCTCACCAGATGGTGTGCAGTACTTC. Protein: CASSPDGVQYF. The complete variable domain, with remaining parts taken from reference TRBV18 and TRBJ2-7, reads NAGVMQNPRHLVRRRGQEARLRCSPMKGHSHVYWYRQLPEEGLKFMVYLQKENIIDESGMPKERFSAEFPKEGPSILRIQQVVRGDSAAYFCASSPDGVQYFGPGTRLTVT.